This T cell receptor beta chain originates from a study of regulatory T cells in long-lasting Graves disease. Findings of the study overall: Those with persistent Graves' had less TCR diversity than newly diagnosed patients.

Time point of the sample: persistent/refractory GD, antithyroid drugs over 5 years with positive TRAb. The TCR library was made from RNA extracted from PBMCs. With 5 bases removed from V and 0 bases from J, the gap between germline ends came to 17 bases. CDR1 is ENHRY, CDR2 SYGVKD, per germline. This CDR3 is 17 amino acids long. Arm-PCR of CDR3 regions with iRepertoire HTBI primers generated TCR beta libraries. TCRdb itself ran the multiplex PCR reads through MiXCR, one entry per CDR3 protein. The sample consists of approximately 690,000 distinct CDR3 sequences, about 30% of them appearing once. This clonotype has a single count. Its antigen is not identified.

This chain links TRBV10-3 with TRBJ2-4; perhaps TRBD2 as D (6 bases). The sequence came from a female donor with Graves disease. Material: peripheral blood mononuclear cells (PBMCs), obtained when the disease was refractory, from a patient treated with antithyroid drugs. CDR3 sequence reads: CAISRAGGDRAKNIQYF. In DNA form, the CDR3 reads TGTGCCATCAGTAGAGCAGGAGGGGACCGAGCCAAAAACATTCAGTACTTC.